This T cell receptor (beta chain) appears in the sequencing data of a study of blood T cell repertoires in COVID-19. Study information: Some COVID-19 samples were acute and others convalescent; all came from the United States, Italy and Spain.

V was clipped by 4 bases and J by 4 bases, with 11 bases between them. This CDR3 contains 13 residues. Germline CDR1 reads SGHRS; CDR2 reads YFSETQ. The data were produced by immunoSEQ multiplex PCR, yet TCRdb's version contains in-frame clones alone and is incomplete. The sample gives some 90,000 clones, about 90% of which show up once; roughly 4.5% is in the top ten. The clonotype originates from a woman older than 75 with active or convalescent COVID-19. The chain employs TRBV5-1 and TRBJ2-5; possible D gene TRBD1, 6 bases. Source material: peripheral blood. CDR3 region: CASSPTRGETQYF. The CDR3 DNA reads TGCGCCAGCAGCCCGACCAGGGGAGAGACCCAGTACTTC.